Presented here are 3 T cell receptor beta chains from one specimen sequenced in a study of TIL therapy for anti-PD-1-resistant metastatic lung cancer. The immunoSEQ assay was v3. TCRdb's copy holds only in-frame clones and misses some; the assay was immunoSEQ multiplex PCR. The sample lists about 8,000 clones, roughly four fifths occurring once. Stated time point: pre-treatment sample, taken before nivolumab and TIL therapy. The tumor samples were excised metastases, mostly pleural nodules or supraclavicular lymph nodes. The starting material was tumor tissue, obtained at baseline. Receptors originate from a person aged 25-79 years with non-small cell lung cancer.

CDR3 DNA sequence: TGTGCCAGCAGCGTGACAGGGGCTGTAGCAGATACGCAGTATTTT. Its translation: CASSVTGAVADTQYF. V gene TRBV9 combines with J gene TRBJ2-3, with TRBD1 matching over 8 bases. The V and J ends lost 2 bases and 4 bases, in that order; junction bases with no gene match: 6. CDR1 is SGDLS, CDR2 YYNGEE, per germline. CDR3 length: 15 residues.

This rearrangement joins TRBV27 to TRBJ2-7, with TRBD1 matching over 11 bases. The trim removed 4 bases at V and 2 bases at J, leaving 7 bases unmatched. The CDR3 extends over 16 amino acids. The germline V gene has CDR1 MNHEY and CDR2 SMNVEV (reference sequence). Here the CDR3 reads CASSSNPDRGPYEQYF. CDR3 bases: TGTGCCAGCAGTTCAAACCCGGACAGGGGGCCCTACGAGCAGTACTTC.

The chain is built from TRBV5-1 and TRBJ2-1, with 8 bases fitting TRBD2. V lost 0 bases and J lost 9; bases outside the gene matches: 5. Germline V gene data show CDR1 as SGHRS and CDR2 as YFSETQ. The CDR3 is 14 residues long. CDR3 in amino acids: CASSLGGGYGEQFF. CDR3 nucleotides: TGCGCCAGCAGCTTGGGCGGGGGGTACGGTGAGCAGTTCTTC.